The next 20 T cell receptor beta chains were all read from a single sample in a study of response to subunit inactivated influenza vaccine. TCRdb ran MiXCR on the RT-PCR reads and lists one entry per CDR3 protein. Of about 520,000 distinct CDR3 sequences listed, roughly 7.9% were seen once; the top ten hold roughly 13%. The sample consisted of PBMCs from blood, taken less than 30 months after vaccination. These receptors were obtained from a man aged 50-75 years who received an inactivated influenza vaccine.

The chain has TRBV5-1 and TRBJ2-1; TRBD2 matches at 14 bases. CDR3 length: 15 amino acids. Germline CDR1 is SGHRS and CDR2 is YFSETQ. Trimming took 6 bases from V and 8 from J; bases not matched to a gene: 7. The CDR3 here is CASNRLAGGPHEQFF. The CDR3 bases are TGCGCCAGCAACAGACTAGCGGGAGGGCCTCATGAGCAGTTCTTC.

V and J are TRBV5-1 and TRBJ2-2, with D perhaps TRBD1 (6 bases). Germline V lookup: CDR1 SGHRS, CDR2 YFSETQ. Trimming removed 1 base from V and 0 bases from J, with 13 bases in between. The CDR3 extends over 17 amino acids. The CDR3 DNA follows: TGCGCCAGCAGCTTGAATCCCGGGACATCGAACACCGGGGAGCTGTTTTTT. The encoded protein is CASSLNPGTSNTGELFF.

This clonotype occurred a few times. V gene TRBV4-3 combines with J gene TRBJ1-2; D remains ambiguous. Trimming cost V 0 bases and J 8 bases, with 19 bases left between them. CDR1 LGHNA and CDR2 YSLEER come from the germline V gene. The CDR3 extends over 16 amino acids. In DNA form, the CDR3 reads TGCGCCAGCAGCCAAGAACGGAACGCGCATTCGTGGGGCTACACCTTC. Translating it yields CASSQERNAHSWGYTF.

This chain uses TRBV12-3 or TRBV12-4 with TRBJ2-5; 12 bases match TRBD2. The CDR3 sequence is 16 residues long. With V trimmed by 6 bases and J by 1 base, 6 bases remained unmatched. In nucleotides, the CDR3 is TGTGCCAGCAGCGATACTAGCGGGGGGATCCAAGAGACCCAGTACTTC. Translated, it gives CASSDTSGGIQETQYF.

This clonotype was seen more than once but under ten times. The chain combines TRBV10-3 with TRBJ2-2; TRBD2 matches at 8 bases. V dropped 4 bases and J dropped 3; count of bases not matched to a gene: 10. CDR1 and CDR2 (germline): ENHRY, SYGVKD. The CDR3 loop spans 17 amino acids. Here the CDR3 reads CAISAQPGGSYTGELFF. The CDR3 DNA sequence: TGTGCCATCAGTGCTCAGCCGGGAGGGTCGTACACCGGGGAGCTGTTTTTT.

The CDR3 coding sequence is TGTGCCAGCAGCCAACAGATCCACACAGATACGCAGTATTTT. This encodes CASSQQIHTDTQYF. V gene TRBV14 combines with J gene TRBJ2-3; D ambiguous. V lost 2 bases, J lost 2 bases, and 8 bases lay in between. The CDR3 is 14 amino acids. Germline V gives CDR1 SGHDN, CDR2 FVKESK.

There are many counts of this clonotype. The chain carries TRBV3-1 and TRBJ2-1, with a weak D call TRBD1 (6 bases). Per the germline V gene, CDR1 is LGHDT and CDR2 is YNNKEL (reference sequence). The CDR3 extends over 13 amino acids. V shed 6 bases and J shed 7 bases, with 13 bases lying between them. CDR3 region: CASSNREFNEQFF. In DNA, the CDR3 is TGTGCCAGCAGTAACAGGGAGTTTAATGAGCAGTTCTTC.

This clonotype was detected a few times. This sequence joins TRBV11-1 and TRBJ2-2; 9 bases match TRBD2. CDR3 length: 16 residues. Looked up from germline, CDR1 is SGHAT and CDR2 is FQDESV (reference sequence). The J segment lost 2 bases and the V segment lost 8 bases, leaving 9 bases of the junction unmatched. The CDR3 sequence is CASSYLGTSNTGELFF. The CDR3 DNA reads as TGTGCCAGCTCTTACCTCGGGACTAGCAACACCGGGGAGCTGTTTTTT.

This clonotype was counted many times. The rearrangement joins TRBV20-1 to TRBJ2-7, with D possibly TRBD2 on 6 matching bases. Trimming removed 3 bases from V and 3 bases from J, with 12 bases in between. Germline CDR1 DFQATT, CDR2 SNEGSKA (reference sequence). CDR3 length: 13 amino acids. The CDR3 nucleotides read TGCAGTGCTAGGCCGGGACTCAACTACGAGCAGTACTTC. Amino acids: CSARPGLNYEQYF.

The sample holds many counts of this clonotype. The chain links TRBV9 to TRBJ2-2; TRBD2 agrees at 10 bases. Germline-derived CDR1 and CDR2 are SGDLS and YYNGEE. The CDR3 totals 16 residues. V shed 3 bases, J shed 7 bases, and the junction held 9 bases outside the gene matches. The CDR3 sequence: CASSAVAGGNGGELFF. In DNA, the CDR3 is TGTGCCAGCAGCGCCGTAGCGGGGGGCAATGGCGGGGAGCTGTTTTTT.

Ten or more counts support this clonotype. The chain recombines TRBV4-2 with TRBJ1-4; D is unresolved. CDR3 length equals 14 residues. The germline V gene encodes CDR1 LGHNA and CDR2 YNFKEQ. Trimming removed 8 bases at V and 4 bases at J, with 14 bases between. The CDR3, as DNA: TGTGCCAGCTCCACGAAGAACAATAATGAAAAACTGTTTTTT. Amino acid sequence: CASSTKNNNEKLFF.

This clonotype occurred a few times. The V and J genes are TRBV12-3 or TRBV12-4 and TRBJ1-1, with a possible D match to TRBD1 (5 bases). Trimming took off 8 bases at V and 6 bases at J, with 10 bases between the two ends. This CDR3 region has 11 residues. Here the CDR3 reads CASRWGSEAFF. CDR3 sequence (DNA): TGTGCCAGCCGATGGGGGTCTGAAGCTTTCTTT.

This chain connects TRBV7-9 to TRBJ2-1, with D tentatively TRBD1 (5 bases). The germline V gene has CDR1 SEHNR and CDR2 FQNEAQ (reference sequence). The CDR3 runs to 12 residues. The germline V and J ends were trimmed by 7 bases and 5 bases, with 9 bases remaining between them. This CDR3 is CASNGHHNEQFF. CDR3 coding DNA: TGTGCCAGCAATGGACACCACAATGAGCAGTTCTTC.

Only a few counts were recorded for this clonotype. The J gene is TRBJ2-7, the V gene TRBV4-3; 10 nucleotides align to TRBD2. The CDR3 length is 17 residues. CDR1 LGHNA and CDR2 YSLEER come from the germline V gene. Unmatched junction bases numbered 10, after V lost 1 base and J lost 4 bases. DNA for the CDR3: TGCGCCAGCAGCCAAGGGGATCAAGCGGGGGGGCCGTACGAGCAGTACTTC. As protein: CASSQGDQAGGPYEQYF.

At least ten counts were recorded for this clonotype. V gene TRBV20-1 combines with J gene TRBJ2-1; 10 bases match TRBD2. Trimming at V came to 0 bases and at J to 8 bases, leaving 7 bases not matched to a gene. Germline V gives CDR1 DFQATT, CDR2 SNEGSKA (reference sequence). The CDR3 is 15 residues long. The CDR3 region has the DNA TGCAGTGCTAGAGATCTAGCGGGGGTGGGCGATGAGCAGTTCTTC. Protein: CSARDLAGVGDEQFF.

As regards this clonotype: At one end, the junction sequence differs from germline, possibly due to a read error. V and J are TRBV3-1 and TRBJ1-1; D is possibly TRBD1 (5 bases). CDR3 length equals 15 residues. Germline assignment: CDR1 LGHDT and CDR2 YNNKEL (reference sequence). CDR3 sequence reads: CACSQMTDPNTEAFF. The CDR3, as DNA: TGTGCCTGCAGCCAAATGACAGACCCGAACACTGAAGCTTTCTTT.

V is TRBV7-9 and J is TRBJ1-6; 7 bases are a match to TRBD1. Germline V CDR1 and CDR2: SEHNR, FQNEAQ (reference sequence). The CDR3 has 15 residues. The V and J ends lost 6 bases and 7 bases, in that order; junction bases with no gene match: 9. CDR3 residues: CASSLSGQRNSPLHF. CDR3 DNA sequence: TGTGCCAGCAGTTTATCGGGACAGCGAAATTCACCCCTCCACTTT.

This clonotype has a handful of counts. The chain uses TRBV6-2 or TRBV6-3 and TRBJ2-7, with D perhaps matching TRBD1 or TRBD2 (5 bases each). Per the germline V gene, CDR1 is MNHEY and CDR2 is SVGEGT. The CDR3 spans 15 residues. V lost 5 bases and J 2 bases, leaving 16 bases between the germline ends. The CDR3 spells CASSTRGAAPYEQYF. The CDR3 bases are TGTGCCAGCAGTACCAGAGGGGCGGCGCCCTACGAGCAGTACTTC.

This clonotype was counted ten times or more. This rearrangement joins TRBV5-5 to TRBJ2-2; D is uncertain. V was pared by 4 bases and J by 0 bases, with 7 bases between. This CDR3 is 14 amino acids long. CDR1 is SGHKS and CDR2 is YYEKEE in the germline V gene (reference sequence). The CDR3 DNA follows: TGTGCCAGCAGCCCTACACCGAACACCGGGGAGCTGTTTTTT. Translation: CASSPTPNTGELFF.

The chain joins TRBV18 to TRBJ2-7; 9 nucleotides match TRBD1. V trimming: 3 bases; J trimming: 3 bases; junction bases outside the gene matches: 6. This CDR3 region has 15 residues. Looked up from germline, CDR1 is KGHSH and CDR2 is LQKENI. The CDR3 region has the DNA TGTGCCAGCTCACCCAGGCCGGGACAGGGCTACGAGCAGTACTTC. It translates to CASSPRPGQGYEQYF.